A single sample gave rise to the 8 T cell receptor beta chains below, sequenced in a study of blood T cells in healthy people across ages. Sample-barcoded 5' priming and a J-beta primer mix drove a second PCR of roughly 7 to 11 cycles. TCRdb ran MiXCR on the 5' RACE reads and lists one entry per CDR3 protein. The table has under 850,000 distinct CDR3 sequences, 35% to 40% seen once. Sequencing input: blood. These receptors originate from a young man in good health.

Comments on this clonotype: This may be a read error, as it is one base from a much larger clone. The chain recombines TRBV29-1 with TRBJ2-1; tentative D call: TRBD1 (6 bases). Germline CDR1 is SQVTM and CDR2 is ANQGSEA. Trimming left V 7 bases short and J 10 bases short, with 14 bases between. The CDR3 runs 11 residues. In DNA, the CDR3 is TGCAGCGCCCGCACAGGGCTCGAGCAGTTCTTC. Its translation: CSARTGLEQFF.

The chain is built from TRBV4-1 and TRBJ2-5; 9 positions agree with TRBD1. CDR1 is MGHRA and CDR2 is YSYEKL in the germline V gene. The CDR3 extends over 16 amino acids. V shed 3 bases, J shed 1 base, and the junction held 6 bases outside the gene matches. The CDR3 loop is CASSQGQGGSQETQYF. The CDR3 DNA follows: TGCGCCAGCAGCCAGGGACAGGGAGGGTCCCAAGAGACCCAGTACTTC.

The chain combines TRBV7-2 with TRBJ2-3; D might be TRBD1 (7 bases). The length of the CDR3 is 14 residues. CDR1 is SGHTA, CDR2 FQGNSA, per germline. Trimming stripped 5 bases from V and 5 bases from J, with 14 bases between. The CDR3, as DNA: TGTGCCAGCAGCGTTTACAGGGGAGGAGATACGCAGTATTTT. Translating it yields CASSVYRGGDTQYF.

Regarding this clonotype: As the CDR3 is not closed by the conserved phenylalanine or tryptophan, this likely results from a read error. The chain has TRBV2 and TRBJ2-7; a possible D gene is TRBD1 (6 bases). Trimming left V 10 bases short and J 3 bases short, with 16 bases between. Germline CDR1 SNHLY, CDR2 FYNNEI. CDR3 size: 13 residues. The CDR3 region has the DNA TGTGCCACCTTAAGGACAGATCTCTACGAGCAGTACTCC. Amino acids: CATLRTDLYEQYS.

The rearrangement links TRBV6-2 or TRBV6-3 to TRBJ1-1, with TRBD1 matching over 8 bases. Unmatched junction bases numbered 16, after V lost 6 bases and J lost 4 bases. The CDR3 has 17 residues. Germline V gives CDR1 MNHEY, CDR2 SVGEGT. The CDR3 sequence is CASSPMGHRGGGTEAFF. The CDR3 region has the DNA TGTGCCAGCAGCCCTATGGGGCACAGGGGGGGGGGCACTGAAGCTTTCTTT.

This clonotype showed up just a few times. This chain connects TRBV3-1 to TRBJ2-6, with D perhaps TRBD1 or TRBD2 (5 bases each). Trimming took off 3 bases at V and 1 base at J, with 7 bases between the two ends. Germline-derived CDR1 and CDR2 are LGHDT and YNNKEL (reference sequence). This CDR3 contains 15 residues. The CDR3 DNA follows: TGTGCCAGCAGCCATGAGGGGTCTGGGGCCAACGTCCTGACTTTC. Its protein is CASSHEGSGANVLTF.

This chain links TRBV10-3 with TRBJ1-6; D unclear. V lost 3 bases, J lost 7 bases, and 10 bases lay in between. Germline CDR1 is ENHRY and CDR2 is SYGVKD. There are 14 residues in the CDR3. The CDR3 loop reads CAISDTVNNSPLHF. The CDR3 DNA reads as TGTGCCATCAGTGACACAGTCAACAATTCACCCCTCCACTTT.

CDR3 in DNA: TGCAGTGCCCCGACAGGCCCGCTCTATGGCTACACCTTC. Its protein is CSAPTGPLYGYTF. V usage is TRBV20-1 and J usage is TRBJ1-2, with D perhaps matching TRBD1 (6 bases). Germline V gives CDR1 DFQATT, CDR2 SNEGSKA (reference sequence). This CDR3 is built from 13 residues. Trimming cost V 6 bases and J 4 bases, with 15 bases left between them.